This TCR beta chain was profiled in a study of blood T cell repertoires in COVID-19. Study summary: Whether acute or convalescent, the COVID-19 samples came from the United States, Italy and Spain.

Germline V gene sequence: CDR1 LGHDT, CDR2 YNNKEL (reference sequence). V lost 2 bases and J lost 8, with 18 bases in between. This CDR3 is built from 15 residues. In the study's own analysis: For nucleated cells, counts were estimated from reference gene primer amplification. Sequencing was performed with immunoSEQ multiplex PCR; in TCRdb, only in-frame clones are kept and a portion is missing. D and trimming come from the DNA, and the V and J calls and clone size come from that table. Of some 170,000 clones listed, roughly 82% are singletons. This receptor was identified in a woman in her seventies with acute or convalescent COVID-19. The V gene is TRBV3-1 (or the pseudogene TRBV3-2), the J gene TRBJ1-2; D unresolved. The source material was peripheral blood. CDR3: CASSQSRSSFWGYTF. CDR3 nucleotides: TGTGCCAGCAGCCAATCGAGGTCCTCATTTTGGGGCTACACCTTC.